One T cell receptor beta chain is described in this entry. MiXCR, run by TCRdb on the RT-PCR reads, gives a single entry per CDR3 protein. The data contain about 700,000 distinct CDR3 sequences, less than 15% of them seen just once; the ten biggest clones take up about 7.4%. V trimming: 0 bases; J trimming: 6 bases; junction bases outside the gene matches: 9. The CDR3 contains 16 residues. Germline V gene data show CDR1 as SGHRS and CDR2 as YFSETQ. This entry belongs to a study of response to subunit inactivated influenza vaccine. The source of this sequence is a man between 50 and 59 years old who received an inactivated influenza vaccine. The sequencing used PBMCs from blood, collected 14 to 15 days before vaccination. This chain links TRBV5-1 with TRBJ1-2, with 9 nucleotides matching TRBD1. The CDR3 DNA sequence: TGCGCCAGCAGCTTGGTCCCCGTTGGACAGGGGCATGGCTACACCTTC. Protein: CASSLVPVGQGHGYTF.